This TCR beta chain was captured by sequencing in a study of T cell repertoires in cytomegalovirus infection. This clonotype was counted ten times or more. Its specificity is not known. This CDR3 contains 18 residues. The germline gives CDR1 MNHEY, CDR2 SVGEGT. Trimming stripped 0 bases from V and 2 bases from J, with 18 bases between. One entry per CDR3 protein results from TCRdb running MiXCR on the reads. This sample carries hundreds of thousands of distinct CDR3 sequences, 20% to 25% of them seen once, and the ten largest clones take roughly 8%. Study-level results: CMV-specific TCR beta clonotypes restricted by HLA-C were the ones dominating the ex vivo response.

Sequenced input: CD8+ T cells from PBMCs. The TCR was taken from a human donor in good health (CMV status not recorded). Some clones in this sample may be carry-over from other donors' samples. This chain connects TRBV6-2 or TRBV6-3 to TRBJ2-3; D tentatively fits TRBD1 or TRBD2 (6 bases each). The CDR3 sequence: CASSYSMLGGLYTDTQYF. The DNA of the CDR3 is TGTGCCAGCAGTTACTCGATGCTTGGGGGGCTCTACACAGATACGCAGTATTTT.